These 21 T cell receptor beta chains originate from one sample sequenced in a study of radiation and T cells in renal cell carcinoma. Assay: immunoSEQ multiplex PCR; the TCRdb copy retains only in-frame clones and omits some. Of 150,000 or so clones listed, roughly 83% are singletons. Time point in this sample: baseline pretreatment blood. Indicated treatment: 15 Gy SBRT to primary tumor, nephrectomy 4 weeks later. The sequencing used blood, collected from a patient whose treatment included radiotherapy and nephrectomy. Source of these receptors: a woman aged 45-60 years with renal cell carcinoma.

This clone appeared a single time. The genes are TRBV6-1 and TRBJ2-7; D is perhaps TRBD1 (5 bases). V gave up 6 bases and J gave up 2 bases, with 14 bases separating them. CDR3 length equals 14 residues. CDR1 is MNHNS and CDR2 is SASEGT in the germline V gene. CDR3 protein: CASRPQGSAYEQYF. DNA for the CDR3: TGTGCCAGCAGACCCCAGGGTTCCGCCTACGAGCAGTACTTC.

The CDR3: CASSSNIATGGGTEAFF. For the CDR3, the DNA is TGTGCCAGCAGTTCGAATATCGCGACAGGGGGAGGTACTGAAGCTTTCTTT. The chain recombines TRBV28 with TRBJ1-1, with TRBD1 matching over 9 bases. The CDR3 has 17 residues. Germline V CDR1 and CDR2: MDHEN, SYDVKM. The trim removed 4 bases at V and 5 bases at J, leaving 14 bases unmatched.

This chain links TRBV27 with TRBJ2-1; TRBD2 matches at 10 bases. Germline CDR1 reads MNHEY; CDR2 reads SMNVEV (reference sequence). The CDR3 is made up of 17 amino acids. With 9 bases clipped from V and 0 bases from J, the junction kept 11 bases outside the gene matches. CDR3 DNA: TGTGCCAGACCATTAGGCCCTAGCGGGAGCTCCTACAATGAGCAGTTCTTC. Encoded protein: CARPLGPSGSSYNEQFF.

The V gene is TRBV30, the J gene TRBJ2-7; no clear D. The CDR3 has 12 residues. Germline V gene lookup returns CDR1 GTSNPN and CDR2 SVGIG (reference sequence). V lost 0 bases, J lost 7 bases, and 10 bases lay in between. The DNA for the CDR3 is TGTGCCTGGAGTGTAGACTTTAGTGAGCAGTACTTC. Protein product: CAWSVDFSEQYF.

The chain couples TRBV10-2 to TRBJ1-5, with 7 bases aligning to TRBD1. Germline V gene data show CDR1 as WSHSY and CDR2 as SAAADI. The ends lost 0 bases at V and 7 bases at J; junction bases unmatched: 9. CDR3 length equals 16 residues. The DNA for the CDR3 is TGCGCCAGCAGTGAGTCGGAAAAGGGGGCTCGGCAGCCCCAGCATTTT. It specifies CASSESEKGARQPQHF.

J is TRBJ2-1 and V is TRBV10-3; D not certain. CDR1 and CDR2 (germline): ENHRY, SYGVKD. This CDR3 is 11 amino acids long. V lost 0 bases and J lost 7, with 1 base in between. DNA for the CDR3: TGTGCCATCAGTGAGTCAAATGAGCAGTTCTTC. Its protein is CAISESNEQFF.

This clone has a handful of counts. V is TRBV5-4 and J is TRBJ2-2; the D is unclear. CDR3 length: 9 amino acids. V lost 10 bases, J lost 7 bases, and 5 bases lay in between. Germline lookup yields CDR1 SGHNT and CDR2 YYREEE (reference sequence). In DNA, the CDR3 is TGTGCCTCGGGCGGGGAGCTGTTTTTT. Translating it yields CASGGELFF.

The chain employs TRBV18 and TRBJ1-1; possible D gene TRBD1, 5 bases. The CDR3 runs to 14 residues. The V and J ends lost 5 bases and 6 bases respectively, with 16 bases between them. Germline loops: CDR1 KGHSH, CDR2 LQKENI. CDR3 in amino acids: CASSSPPGRAEAFF. The CDR3 DNA reads as TGTGCCAGCTCATCCCCTCCAGGGCGGGCTGAAGCTTTCTTT.

This sequence joins TRBV28 and TRBJ2-7; maybe TRBD2 (6 bases). Trimming left V 3 bases short and J 2 bases short, with 14 bases between. This CDR3 has 15 amino acids. Looked up from germline, CDR1 is MDHEN and CDR2 is SYDVKM. The CDR3 is CASSLEGRLTYEQYF. CDR3 nucleotide sequence: TGTGCCAGCAGTTTGGAAGGGAGGCTCACCTACGAGCAGTACTTC.

This sequence joins TRBV11-2 and TRBJ1-2, with D uncertain. The CDR3 is made up of 15 amino acids. CDR1 SGHAT and CDR2 FQNNGV come from the germline V gene. Trimming shortened V by 2 bases and J by 7 bases, and 17 bases separated the two germline ends. CDR3 bases: TGTGCCAGCAGCTTAATCCTCGCTGAAAATGGTGGCTACACCTTC. Translating gives CASSLILAENGGYTF.

The chain has TRBV6-5 and TRBJ2-7; 10 positions agree with TRBD1. Looked up from germline, CDR1 is MNHEY and CDR2 is SVGAGI. With V trimmed by 4 bases and J by 2 bases, 5 bases remained unmatched. The CDR3 totals 15 residues. CDR3 coding DNA: TGTGCCAGCAGTTCGGGACAGGGGTTTGCCTACGAGCAGTACTTC. Residues: CASSSGQGFAYEQYF.

V usage is TRBV15 and J usage is TRBJ2-4; D tentatively fits TRBD1 or TRBD2 (5 bases each). CDR1 and CDR2 from the germline V gene are LNHNV and YYDKDF (reference sequence). This CDR3 has 14 residues. V was clipped by 4 bases and J by 1 base, with 8 bases between them. The CDR3 sequence: CATSTWGAKNIQYF. The CDR3 nucleotides read TGTGCCACCAGCACATGGGGGGCCAAAAACATTCAGTACTTC.

This chain links TRBV10-2 with TRBJ2-1; 15 positions agree with TRBD2. Germline V lookup: CDR1 WSHSY, CDR2 SAAADI. There are 15 residues in the CDR3. V lost 7 bases to trimming and J lost 4 bases; unmatched junction nucleotides: 2. The chain's CDR3 is CASIGLAGGYNEQFF. The CDR3 region has the DNA TGCGCCAGCATCGGACTAGCGGGGGGGTACAATGAGCAGTTCTTC.

V gene TRBV5-1 combines with J gene TRBJ1-3; D might be TRBD1 (5 bases). V lost 2 bases to trimming and J lost 0 bases, with 12 bases between them. Germline V lookup: CDR1 SGHRS, CDR2 YFSETQ. There are 16 residues in the CDR3. CDR3 sequence (DNA): TGCGCCAGCAGCTTATGGGACGTAAGCTCTGGAAACACCATATATTTT. This encodes CASSLWDVSSGNTIYF.

There are a few counts of this clone. The J gene is TRBJ1-1, the V gene TRBV5-1; D remains unclear. Germline assignment: CDR1 SGHRS and CDR2 YFSETQ. Trimming pared 4 bases from V and 1 base from J, leaving 14 bases between. This CDR3 spans 15 amino acids. CDR3 region: CASSVLMSSNTEAFF. CDR3 bases: TGCGCCAGCAGCGTCCTCATGTCATCGAACACTGAAGCTTTCTTT.

As DNA, the CDR3 is TGTGCCAGCAGGACGGACAACACCGGGGAGCTGTTTTTT. Translated, it gives CASRTDNTGELFF. This sequence joins TRBV2 and TRBJ2-2, with D unresolved. Trimming left V 6 bases short and J 2 bases short, with 7 bases between. CDR1 and CDR2 from the germline V gene are SNHLY and FYNNEI. The CDR3 is made up of 13 amino acids.

The rearrangement joins TRBV25-1 to TRBJ2-5; TRBD1 agrees at 7 bases. The CDR3 extends over 12 amino acids. Germline trimming cut 3 bases from V and 5 bases from J; bases unmatched to any gene: 0. The germline CDR1 and CDR2 sequences are MGHDK and SYGVNS. In DNA, the CDR3 is TGTGCCAGCAGTGACAGGGGGGAGACCCAGTACTTC. Translated: CASSDRGETQYF.

The gene calls are TRBV7-6 and TRBJ2-7; 8 bases agree with TRBD1. The CDR3 has 14 amino acids. Trimming cost V 0 bases and J 3 bases; bases outside gene matches: 1. CDR1 SGHVS and CDR2 FNYEAQ come from the germline V gene. The CDR3 sequence is CASSLADRDYEQYF. CDR3 sequence (DNA): TGTGCCAGCAGCTTAGCGGACAGGGACTACGAGCAGTACTTC.

The CDR3 DNA is TGTGCCAGCAGTGCGGGATGGTCCTACAATGAGCAGTTCTTC. Translated, it gives CASSAGWSYNEQFF. The chain uses TRBV27 and TRBJ2-1; the D gene is possibly TRBD2 (6 bases). The germline V gene encodes CDR1 MNHEY and CDR2 SMNVEV (reference sequence). The CDR3 spans 14 residues. V lost 5 bases to trimming and J lost 1 base, with 9 bases between them.

The rearrangement uses TRBV16 and TRBJ1-5; D ambiguous. V gave up 1 base and J gave up 4 bases, with 11 bases separating them. Germline V gives CDR1 KGHSY, CDR2 FQNENV. This CDR3 comprises 15 residues. The CDR3 spells CASSQFHTGNQPQHF. In DNA, the CDR3 is TGTGCCAGCAGCCAATTTCATACGGGAAATCAGCCCCAGCATTTT.

J is TRBJ1-1 and V is TRBV28, with D possibly TRBD1 on 5 matching bases. The CDR3 is 14 amino acids. V lost 2 bases and J 3 bases, leaving 10 bases between the germline ends. From germline, CDR1 is MDHEN and CDR2 SYDVKM. The CDR3 nucleotides read TGTGCCAGCAGTTTACTGGACACAGACACTGAAGCTTTCTTT. Encoded protein: CASSLLDTDTEAFF.